Listed below are T cell receptor beta chains from one sample, sequenced in a study of regulatory T cells in long-lasting Graves disease. From the multiplex PCR reads, TCRdb called clonotypes with MiXCR, one entry per CDR3 protein. This repertoire shows fewer than 350,000 distinct CDR3 sequences, about 20% found once; its top ten account for 38%. The sequencing here drew on peripheral blood mononuclear cells (PBMCs), taken at new diagnosis, from a patient treated with antithyroid drugs. Receptors were obtained from a female donor with Graves disease. Both conserved end residues are part of each CDR3. A D gene is named only where the DNA matches it firmly. Clone size is not always given. Where it is, it says once, few, many or a class for expanded clones.

>TRBJ1-1|11|-|TRBV30|many
CAWGTTGKAFF
TGTGCCTGGGGCACAACAGGGAAAGCTTTCTTT
>TRBJ1-6|15|-|TRBV6-1|-
CAGSPGWGRDSPLHF
TGTGCCGGCAGTCCCGGGTGGGGAAGGGATTCACCCCTCCACTTT
>TRBJ1-4|11|-|TRBV6-4|-
CASIRREKLFF
TGTGCCAGCATCAGACGGGAGAAACTGTTTTTT
>TRBJ1-6|14|-|TRBV6-5|many
CASSYSAGVSPLHF
TGTGCCAGCAGTTACTCGGCAGGGGTTTCACCCCTCCACTTT
>TRBJ2-5|14|-|TRBV10-3|many
CAISVDAYGETQYF
TGTGCCATCAGTGTTGACGCTTACGGCGAGACCCAGTACTTC
>TRBJ2-1|15|-|TRBV7-2|once
CASIPIPTSYNEQFF
TGTGCCAGCATCCCCATTCCTACCAGCTACAATGAGCAGTTCTTC
>TRBJ2-1|16|-|TRBV3-1|-
CASSQLGSVSYNEQFF
TGTGCCAGCAGCCAACTGGGTAGCGTCTCCTACAATGAGCAGTTCTTC
>TRBJ2-5|14|TRBD2|TRBV9|many
CASSTAAGGETQYF
TGTGCCAGCAGCACAGCGGCGGGAGGGGAGACCCAGTACTTC
>TRBJ1-2|18|-|TRBV24-1|many
CATSDLYGPYRVRYGYTF
TGTGCCACCAGTGATTTGTACGGGCCCTACAGGGTAAGGTATGGCTACACCTTC
>TRBJ2-1|14|-|TRBV20-1|many
CSPYLVSTYNEQFF
TGCAGCCCCTACTTGGTGTCGACTTACAATGAGCAGTTCTTC
>TRBJ2-1|16|-|TRBV7-2|-
CASSPPGTPGVNEQFF
TGTGCCAGCAGCCCCCCCGGGACCCCAGGCGTCAATGAGCAGTTCTTC
>TRBJ1-1|13|-|TRBV2|many
CAGGDRQNTEAFF
TGTGCCGGGGGAGACAGGCAAAACACTGAAGCTTTCTTT
>TRBJ1-4|16|-|TRBV28|many
CASSFQQGGGNEKLFF
TGTGCCAGCAGTTTCCAACAGGGCGGCGGTAATGAAAAACTGTTTTTT
>TRBJ2-7|12|-|TRBV30|few
CAWKGGSYEQYF
TGTGCCTGGAAAGGGGGCTCCTACGAGCAGTACTTC
>TRBJ2-6|17|-|TRBV19|-
CASSRRTGTSGANVLTF
TGTGCCAGTAGTCGAAGAACAGGCACCTCTGGGGCCAACGTCCTGACTTTC
>TRBJ2-7|14|-|TRBV9|many
CASSIETEPYEQYF
TGTGCCAGCAGCATCGAGACAGAACCCTACGAGCAGTACTTC
>TRBJ2-7|13|-|TRBV2|-
CASRGTGEVEQYF
TGTGCCAGCAGGGGAACAGGGGAGGTCGAGCAGTACTTC
>TRBJ1-2|14|TRBD1|TRBV24-1|few
CATSDPTGSYGYTF
TGTGCCACCAGTGACCCGACAGGGAGCTATGGCTACACCTTC
>TRBJ1-6|13|-|TRBV12-3/TRBV12-4|many
CASNLGGNSPLHF
TGTGCCAGCAATCTAGGGGGGAATTCACCCCTCCACTTT
>TRBJ2-1|16|TRBD2|TRBV28|many
CASSFLAGVSYNEQFF
TGTGCCAGCAGTTTCCTAGCGGGAGTCTCCTACAATGAGCAGTTCTTC
>TRBJ2-5|15|-|TRBV5-1|few
CASSLANSAQETQYF
TGCGCCAGCAGCTTGGCAAACTCGGCACAAGAGACCCAGTACTTC
>TRBJ1-2|15|-|TRBV3-1|many
CASSPKGTRTYGYTF
TGTGCCAGCAGCCCCAAAGGGACAAGAACCTATGGCTACACCTTC
>TRBJ1-6|15|-|TRBV12-3/TRBV12-4|-
CASSLESPNNSPLHF
TGTGCCAGCAGTTTAGAGTCCCCCAATAATTCACCCCTCCACTTT
>TRBJ2-3|14|-|TRBV15|many
CATSRGDGTDTQYF
TGTGCCACCAGCAGGGGGGATGGAACAGATACGCAGTATTTT
>TRBJ1-4|15|-|TRBV27|many
CASREPGPWGEKLFF
TGTGCCAGCAGGGAGCCGGGTCCTTGGGGTGAAAAACTGTTTTTT
>TRBJ2-2|14|-|TRBV18|-
CASSPPWETGELFF
TGTGCCAGCTCACCACCGTGGGAAACCGGGGAGCTGTTTTTT
>TRBJ2-7|14|-|TRBV5-1|many
CASSLALATYEQYF
TGCGCCAGCAGCTTGGCGCTAGCGACCTACGAGCAGTACTTC
>TRBJ2-1|16|TRBD2|TRBV6-2/TRBV6-3|few
CASTKNLAGAVNEQFF
TGTGCCAGCACCAAAAACCTAGCGGGAGCGGTCAATGAGCAGTTCTTC
>TRBJ2-1|15|TRBD2|TRBV13|medium-sized
CASSPASGTYNEQFF
TGTGCCAGCAGCCCTGCTAGCGGGACCTACAATGAGCAGTTCTTC
>TRBJ2-1|15|TRBD2|TRBV11-2|many
CASSVDAGGYNEQFF
TGTGCCAGCAGCGTAGACGCGGGGGGCTACAATGAGCAGTTCTTC
>TRBJ2-7|15|TRBD2|TRBV12-3/TRBV12-4|many
CASSPTSGLSYEQYF
TGTGCCAGCAGCCCGACTAGCGGGCTCTCCTACGAGCAGTACTTC
>TRBJ2-3|17|TRBD2|TRBV11-2|many
CASSLNWGGGRSYTQYF
TGTGCCAGCAGCTTGAATTGGGGTGGCGGGAGGTCATATACGCAGTATTTT
>TRBJ2-2|15|-|TRBV24-1|many
CATSGISPNTGELFF
TGTGCCACCAGTGGAATAAGCCCGAACACCGGGGAGCTGTTTTTT
>TRBJ1-5|11|-|TRBV25-1|few
CASSCNQPQHF
TGTGCCAGCAGCTGCAATCAGCCCCAGCATTTT
>TRBJ2-3|15|TRBD2|TRBV27|-
CASSLTSGSSATQYF
TGTGCCAGCAGTTTGACTAGCGGGAGTTCCGCTACGCAGTATTTT
>TRBJ2-5|15|TRBD1|TRBV5-4|few
CASSVPGQGTETQYF
TGTGCCAGCAGCGTCCCGGGACAGGGCACGGAGACCCAGTACTTC
>TRBJ2-7|13|-|TRBV29-1|many
CSVERTSSYEQYF
TGCAGCGTTGAGCGTACCTCCTCCTACGAGCAGTACTTC
>TRBJ2-7|15|TRBD1|TRBV19|-
CASSTRTGGRYEQYF
TGTGCCAGTAGTACGAGGACAGGGGGTAGGTACGAGCAGTACTTC
>TRBJ2-2|14|-|TRBV10-3|many
CAISRTGNTGELFF
TGTGCCATCAGTCGGACTGGGAACACCGGGGAGCTGTTTTTT
>TRBJ2-3|13|-|TRBV6-1|-
CASSEVAKDTQYF
TGTGCCAGCAGTGAAGTGGCAAAAGATACGCAGTATTTT
>TRBJ1-1|14|-|TRBV6-5|many
CASSYSISHTEAFF
TGTGCCAGCAGTTACTCGATCAGCCACACTGAAGCTTTCTTT
>TRBJ2-2|12|-|TRBV12-5|many
CASGFGTGELFF
TGTGCTAGTGGTTTTGGTACCGGGGAGCTGTTTTTT
>TRBJ1-2|14|-|TRBV9|many
CASSGGSERGGYTF
TGTGCCAGCAGTGGGGGGTCGGAACGGGGTGGCTACACCTTC
>TRBJ2-7|14|-|TRBV5-1|many
CASPKVGTIYEQYF
TGCGCCAGCCCAAAGGTGGGGACGATCTACGAGCAGTACTTC